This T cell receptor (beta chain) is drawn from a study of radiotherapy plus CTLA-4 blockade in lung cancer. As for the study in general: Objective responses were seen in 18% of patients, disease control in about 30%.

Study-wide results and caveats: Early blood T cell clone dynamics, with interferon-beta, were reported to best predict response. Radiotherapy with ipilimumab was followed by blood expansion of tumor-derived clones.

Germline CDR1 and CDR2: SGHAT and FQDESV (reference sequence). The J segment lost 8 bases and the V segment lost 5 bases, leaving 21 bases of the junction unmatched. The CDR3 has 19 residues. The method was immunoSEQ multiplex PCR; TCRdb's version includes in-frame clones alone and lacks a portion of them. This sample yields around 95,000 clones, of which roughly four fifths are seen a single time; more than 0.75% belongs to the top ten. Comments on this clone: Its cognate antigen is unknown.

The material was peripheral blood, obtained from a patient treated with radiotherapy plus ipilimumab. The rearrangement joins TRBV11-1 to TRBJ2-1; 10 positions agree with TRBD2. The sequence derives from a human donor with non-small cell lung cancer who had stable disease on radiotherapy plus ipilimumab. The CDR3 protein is CASSPIMAVAGGPKDEQFF. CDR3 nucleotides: TGTGCCAGCAGCCCGATTATGGCCGTAGCGGGAGGCCCTAAAGATGAGCAGTTCTTC. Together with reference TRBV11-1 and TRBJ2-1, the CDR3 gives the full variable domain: EAEVAQSPRYKITEKSQAVAFWCDPISGHATLYWYRQILGQGPELLVQFQDESVVDDSQLPKDRFSAERLKGVDSTLKIQPAELGDSAMYLCASSPIMAVAGGPKDEQFFGPGTRLTVL.